These 22 T cell receptor beta chains came from one sample sequenced in a study of blood T cell repertoires in COVID-19. The method was immunoSEQ multiplex PCR; TCRdb's version includes in-frame clones alone and lacks a portion of them. The data contain around 76,000 clones, 65% to 90% of them singletons. Specimen: peripheral blood. Receptors were obtained from a man aged 25-40 years with COVID-19, enrolled during active disease.

V gene TRBV10-1 combines with J gene TRBJ1-1; the D is unclear. V lost 5 bases and J lost 6, with 16 bases in between. CDR1 and CDR2 from the germline V gene are WNHNN and SYGVQD (reference sequence). The CDR3 covers 14 residues. CDR3 sequence: CASSPHGESSEAFF. The DNA of the CDR3 is TGCGCCAGCAGTCCCCACGGGGAGTCTTCTGAAGCTTTCTTT.

The gene calls are TRBV6-5 and TRBJ2-5; 9 nucleotides line up with TRBD2. Trimming removed 10 bases from V and 1 base from J; junction bases left unmatched: 4. Germline V gives CDR1 MNHEY, CDR2 SVGAGI. CDR3 size: 13 residues. DNA of the CDR3: TGTGCCACCAAGACTAGCGGCCAAGAGACCCAGTACTTC. Translated, it gives CATKTSGQETQYF.

The V and J genes are TRBV27 and TRBJ2-2; TRBD2 matches 13 bases. CDR1 and CDR2 (germline): MNHEY, SMNVEV (reference sequence). The CDR3 totals 16 residues. Trimming took 5 bases from V and 3 from J; bases not matched to a gene: 3. The DNA of the CDR3 is TGTGCCAGCAGTCCCGGACTAGCGGGAGACACCGGGGAGCTGTTTTTT. It codes for CASSPGLAGDTGELFF.

The chain is built from TRBV19 and TRBJ1-5; no definite D call. The ends were cut back, 7 bases at V and 2 bases at J, with 9 bases in the middle. The germline CDR1 and CDR2 sequences are LNHDA and SQIVND (reference sequence). This CDR3 spans 13 amino acids. This CDR3 reads CASTPGRNQPQHF. For the CDR3, the DNA is TGTGCCAGTACGCCCGGTCGCAATCAGCCCCAGCATTTT.

The J gene is TRBJ1-1, the V gene TRBV30; D ambiguous. The V end lost 4 bases, the J end lost 3 bases, and 15 bases lay between the germline ends. The germline gives CDR1 GTSNPN, CDR2 SVGIG (reference sequence). The CDR3 runs 14 residues. Here the CDR3 reads CAWTPSIRDTEAFF. DNA of the CDR3: TGTGCCTGGACCCCCTCGATCCGGGACACTGAAGCTTTCTTT.

The rearrangement uses TRBV2 and TRBJ2-7; the match to TRBD2 covers 7 bases. V lost 4 bases, J lost 0 bases, and 9 bases stayed unmatched. The CDR3 spans 16 residues. CDR1 SNHLY and CDR2 FYNNEI come from the germline V gene. CDR3 in DNA: TGTGCCAGCAGTGTGCCGCGAGCGGGACTCTCCTACGAGCAGTACTTC. This translates into CASSVPRAGLSYEQYF.

The V call is TRBV3-1 (or the pseudogene TRBV3-2), the J call TRBJ2-7, with 9 bases lining up with TRBD2. The CDR3 is 15 residues long. V lost 4 bases and J lost 5; bases outside the gene matches: 9. CDR1 LGHDT and CDR2 YNNKEL come from the germline V gene (reference sequence). CDR3 amino acids: CASSPPSGRIDEQYF. In nucleotides, the CDR3 is TGTGCCAGCAGCCCACCGAGCGGGAGGATCGACGAGCAGTACTTC.

The chain uses TRBV7-2 and TRBJ2-5, with 9 positions matching TRBD2. CDR3 length equals 17 residues. The junction had 10 bases not matched to a gene; V was cut back by 1 base and J by 4 bases. Germline V gene data show CDR1 as SGHTA and CDR2 as FQGNSA. As DNA, the CDR3 is TGTGCCAGCAGCTTAGGGGGGGAAGCGGGAGGTGGAGAGACCCAGTACTTC. Translated, it gives CASSLGGEAGGGETQYF.

This clone has just one count. The chain uses TRBV2 and TRBJ1-1; 7 bases match TRBD1. J was trimmed by 1 base and V by 6 bases; bases with no gene match: 5. CDR3 length equals 14 residues. Germline values: CDR1 SNHLY, CDR2 FYNNEI. CDR3 sequence (DNA): TGTGCCAGCAGGGAAAGGACAGGGAACACTGAAGCTTTCTTT. It encodes CASRERTGNTEAFF.

The V gene is TRBV2, the J gene TRBJ2-1, with D maybe TRBD1 (6 bases). Germline values: CDR1 SNHLY, CDR2 FYNNEI. V was pared by 8 bases and J by 0 bases, with 11 bases between. This CDR3 is 14 amino acids long. The CDR3 DNA follows: TGTGCCAGCCCCGCGACAGGCTCCTACAATGAGCAGTTCTTC. Residues: CASPATGSYNEQFF.

The chain combines TRBV3-1 (or the pseudogene TRBV3-2) with TRBJ1-2, with TRBD1 as a possible D gene (6 bases). CDR3 length equals 16 residues. V was pared by 2 bases and J by 7 bases, with 20 bases between. Germline V gene sequence: CDR1 LGHDT, CDR2 YNNKEL (reference sequence). The CDR3 DNA follows: TGTGCCAGCAGCCAAAGGGTCCGAGGCGGGGGCGGTGGCTACACCTTC. It codes for CASSQRVRGGGGGYTF.

This clone was seen once. This CDR3 reads CASSPQGYYGYTF. CDR3 DNA: TGCGCCAGCAGCCCCCAGGGCTACTATGGCTACACCTTC. The rearrangement joins TRBV10-2 to TRBJ1-2, with D possibly TRBD1 on 5 matching bases. Germline CDR1 and CDR2: WSHSY and SAAADI. V lost 6 bases and J lost 3, with 11 bases in between. This CDR3 has 13 amino acids.

This clone was seen only a few times. This chain connects TRBV2 to TRBJ1-1, with 7 bases that match TRBD1. Germline V gene lookup returns CDR1 SNHLY and CDR2 FYNNEI. There are 12 residues in the CDR3. V shed 8 bases, J shed 6 bases, and the junction held 6 bases outside the gene matches. The CDR3 DNA reads TGTGCCAGCGGAGGGGACAGTTCTGAAGCTTTCTTT. It specifies CASGGDSSEAFF.

The chain carries TRBV19 and TRBJ2-6; 15 positions match TRBD2. After removal of 7 bases from V and 4 bases from J, the junction contained 8 bases not matched to a gene. Germline V lookup: CDR1 LNHDA, CDR2 SQIVND (reference sequence). This CDR3 has 18 amino acids. The CDR3 DNA follows: TGTGCCAGTAAGCTGGGACTAGCGGGAGGATCCGGGGCCAACGTCCTGACTTTC. Translating it yields CASKLGLAGGSGANVLTF.

The CDR3 loop is CASSRGRSSLEQYF. In DNA form, the CDR3 reads TGTGCCAGCAGTAGGGGGCGCTCATCGCTGGAGCAGTACTTC. The chain uses TRBV28 and TRBJ2-7, with TRBD1 matching over 7 bases. J was trimmed by 7 bases and V by 5 bases; bases with no gene match: 11. Germline V lookup: CDR1 MDHEN, CDR2 SYDVKM. The CDR3 consists of 14 residues.

Here the CDR3 reads CASSRTNVNTEAFF. The CDR3 DNA is TGTGCCAGCAGCCGCACTAACGTGAACACTGAAGCTTTCTTT. This chain joins TRBV14 and TRBJ1-1; D not resolved. In germline, CDR1 is SGHDN, CDR2 FVKESK. V was shortened by 4 bases and J by 0 bases, with 9 bases between the two germline ends. The CDR3 runs 14 residues.

The table lists this clone with a count of one. The V gene is TRBV4-1, the J gene TRBJ1-4, with 7 bases fitting TRBD1. Germline trimming cut 1 base from V and 0 bases from J; bases unmatched to any gene: 2. CDR3 size: 16 residues. The germline V gene encodes CDR1 MGHRA and CDR2 YSYEKL. The CDR3 here is CASSQGGQATNEKLFF. For the CDR3, the DNA is TGCGCCAGCAGCCAAGGAGGACAGGCAACTAATGAAAAACTGTTTTTT.

This clone occurred once. The V call is TRBV14, the J call TRBJ1-1; 7 bases agree with TRBD1. The trim removed 4 bases at V and 11 bases at J, leaving 4 bases unmatched. The CDR3 length is 11 residues. The germline V gene encodes CDR1 SGHDN and CDR2 FVKESK. The CDR3 here is CASSRDSMAFF. In DNA form, the CDR3 reads TGTGCCAGCAGCCGGGACAGTATGGCTTTCTTT.

This chain links TRBV6-6 with TRBJ1-5; 7 bases fit TRBD1. The length of the CDR3 is 15 residues. J gave up 5 bases and V 6 bases, and 10 bases lay outside the gene matches. CDR1 is MNHNY, CDR2 SVGAGI, per germline (reference sequence). CDR3 protein: CASRMTTGRYQPQHF. DNA for the CDR3: TGTGCCAGCAGGATGACGACAGGGCGTTATCAGCCCCAGCATTTT.

As regards this clone: This sample also contains other DNA sequences that code for the same CDR3. The chain combines TRBV24-1 with TRBJ2-3; D is perhaps TRBD2 (6 bases). Looked up from germline, CDR1 is KGHDR and CDR2 is SFDVKD. The CDR3 length is 14 residues. Trimming shortened V by 4 bases and J by 1 base, and 8 bases separated the two germline ends. The CDR3 is CATSDPGGTDTQYF. Written as DNA, the CDR3 is TGTGCCACCAGTGACCCGGGGGGCACAGATACGCAGTATTTT.

This sequence joins TRBV7-8 and TRBJ1-1; 8 bases align to TRBD1. Unmatched junction bases numbered 4, after V lost 3 bases and J lost 4 bases. Germline CDR1 is SGHVS and CDR2 is FQNEAQ. CDR3 length: 14 amino acids. CDR3 DNA sequence: TGTGCCAGCAGCTTTCTTGACAGGGGCACTGAAGCTTTCTTT. Its translation is CASSFLDRGTEAFF.

This clone was counted once. This sequence joins TRBV30 and TRBJ2-7; 12 bases line up with TRBD1. In germline, CDR1 is GTSNPN, CDR2 SVGIG (reference sequence). The CDR3 is 14 amino acids. J was trimmed by 5 bases and V by 0 bases; bases with no gene match: 2. CDR3 protein: CAWSVGQGAHEQYF. In DNA, the CDR3 is TGTGCCTGGAGTGTGGGACAGGGGGCCCACGAGCAGTACTTC.